This is a list of T cell receptor beta chains from one sample in a study of shared clonotypes between healthy human individuals. Method: immunoSEQ multiplex PCR; TCRdb's copy keeps in-frame clones and lacks some. The data hold a few million clones, with approximately 95% observed a single time. The source material was naive CD4+ T cells from PBMCs. The receptors here all came from a man between 18 and 29 years old in good health. Some clones in this sample may be carry-over from other donors' samples. CDR3s include the opening cysteine and the closing phenylalanine or tryptophan. The D gene is left open where the match is weak. Size is stated for part of the rows, as once, few or many counts, or as a class when the clone is expanded.

size | D | J | V | CDR3 | DNA
- | - | TRBJ2-2 | TRBV5-1 | CASSPDRKTGELFF | TGCGCCAGCAGCCCCGATAGGAAGACCGGGGAGCTGTTTTTT
- | TRBD2 | TRBJ2-1 | TRBV19 | CASKGGTRGNNEQFF | TGTGCCAGTAAGGGAGGGACTAGGGGCAACAATGAGCAGTTCTTC
- | TRBD2 | TRBJ2-1 | TRBV5-1 | CASSRTSGRHEQFF | TGCGCCAGCAGCAGGACTAGCGGGAGGCATGAGCAGTTCTTC
- | TRBD1 | TRBJ2-3 | TRBV2 | CASTGTGRDTQYF | TGTGCCAGCACCGGGACAGGACGAGATACGCAGTATTTT
- | - | TRBJ2-3 | TRBV7-3 | CASSIYRVSTDTQYF | TGTGCCAGCAGCATCTACCGGGTGAGCACAGATACGCAGTATTTT
- | TRBD2 | TRBJ2-1 | TRBV9 | CASSRASGNNEQFF | TGTGCCAGCTCTCGGGCTAGCGGAAACAATGAGCAGTTCTTC
- | TRBD2 | TRBJ2-1 | TRBV5-1 | CASRPIGTSGRGSYNEQFF | TGCGCCAGCCGACCCATCGGGACTAGCGGGAGAGGATCCTACAATGAGCAGTTCTTC
- | - | TRBJ2-1 | TRBV6-1 | CASSAAPSSYNEQFF | TGTGCCAGCAGTGCGGCCCCGAGCTCCTACAATGAGCAGTTCTTC
- | TRBD1 | TRBJ1-5 | TRBV29-1 | CSVTTTGNGDQPQHF | TGCAGCGTTACAACGACAGGGAATGGCGATCAGCCCCAGCATTTT
few | - | TRBJ1-1 | TRBV11-2 | CASSLADGFEAFF | TGTGCCAGCAGCTTAGCCGACGGCTTTGAAGCTTTCTTT
- | TRBD1 | TRBJ2-3 | TRBV6-5 | CASSPSRTGTDTQYF | TGTGCCAGCAGTCCTTCCCGGACAGGAACAGATACGCAGTATTTT
- | - | TRBJ2-3 | TRBV5-4 | CASGGGERLSTDTQYF | TGTGCCAGCGGGGGGGGCGAGAGGCTAAGCACAGATACGCAGTATTTT
once | TRBD2 | TRBJ2-2 | TRBV27 | CASSRSVLAQNTGELFF | TGTGCCAGCAGTCGTTCTGTACTAGCGCAGAACACCGGGGAGCTGTTTTTT
- | TRBD1 | TRBJ2-7 | TRBV7-8 | CASSSGLGDRGLRLLTYEQYF | TGTGCCAGCAGCTCTGGGCTTGGGGACAGGGGATTGCGTTTGTTAACCTACGAGCAGTACTTC
- | TRBD1 | TRBJ2-7 | TRBV6-4 | CASSSTGYSYEQYF | TGTGCCAGCAGTTCGACAGGGTATAGTTACGAGCAGTACTTC
- | - | TRBJ2-1 | TRBV30 | CAWSFGGPAYNEQFF | TGTGCCTGGAGTTTCGGTGGACCGGCCTACAATGAGCAGTTCTTC
- | TRBD1 | TRBJ2-1 | TRBV29-1 | CSVDAGTVGFF | TGCAGCGTTGACGCCGGGACAGTGGGGTTCTTC
- | - | TRBJ2-6 | TRBV4-2 | CASSQVAGANVLTF | TGTGCCAGCAGCCAAGTTGCTGGGGCCAACGTCCTGACTTTC
- | - | TRBJ1-1 | TRBV5-4 | CASSPKKGWTEAFF | TGCGCCAGCAGCCCTAAAAAAGGGTGGACTGAAGCTTTCTTT
- | - | TRBJ2-2 | TRBV7-2 | CASSTGRILGVGGELFF | TGTGCCAGCAGCACGGGACGGATCCTCGGGGTTGGCGGGGAGCTGTTTTTT
- | - | TRBJ2-1 | TRBV7-2 | CASSLTPGTYNEQFF | TGTGCCAGCAGCTTAACTCCGGGAACCTACAATGAGCAGTTCTTC
- | - | TRBJ2-7 | TRBV6-1 | CASITGRAALNEQYF | TGTGCCAGCATAACGGGCAGGGCGGCGTTGAACGAGCAGTACTTC
- | - | TRBJ2-7 | TRBV5-1 | CASRDGYAYEQYF | TGCGCCAGCCGCGACGGGTACGCCTACGAGCAGTACTTC
- | - | TRBJ1-5 | TRBV28 | CASSFVPRGAQPQHF | TGTGCCAGCAGTTTTGTTCCTAGAGGGGCTCAGCCCCAGCATTTT
- | - | TRBJ2-1 | TRBV5-4 | CASSLVVANEQFF | TGTGCCAGCAGCTTGGTCGTGGCTAATGAGCAGTTCTTC
- | - | TRBJ2-2 | TRBV30 | CAWSETGELFF | TGTGCCTGGAGTGAGACCGGGGAGCTGTTTTTT
- | - | TRBJ1-2 | TRBV6-1 | CASSEESLQYYGYTF | TGTGCCAGCAGTGAAGAGTCCCTACAATACTATGGCTACACCTTC
- | TRBD1 | TRBJ2-5 | TRBV7-9 | CASSPWDRGRETQYF | TGTGCCAGCAGCCCTTGGGACAGGGGGCGCGAGACCCAGTACTTC
- | TRBD2 | TRBJ2-1 | TRBV5-1 | CASSARTSGANEQFF | TGCGCCAGCAGCGCACGGACTAGCGGGGCTAATGAGCAGTTCTTC
once | TRBD1 | TRBJ1-2 | TRBV5-1 | CASSLAEGQGFGYTF | TGCGCCAGCAGCTTGGCTGAGGGACAGGGTTTTGGCTACACCTTC
- | - | TRBJ1-5 | TRBV19 | CASSSLGIGYNQPQHF | TGTGCCAGTAGTAGCTTGGGGATAGGGTACAATCAGCCCCAGCATTTT
- | - | TRBJ2-1 | TRBV9 | CASSVVSGNEQFF | TGTGCCAGCAGCGTAGTATCCGGCAATGAGCAGTTCTTC
- | - | TRBJ1-4 | TRBV19 | CASSSAGGEKLFF | TGTGCCAGTAGTTCGGCGGGAGGAGAAAAACTGTTTTTT
- | - | TRBJ2-1 | TRBV5-1 | CASSLSNEQFF | TGCGCCAGCAGCTTGTCCAATGAGCAGTTCTTC
- | TRBD1 | TRBJ1-2 | TRBV28 | CASSTTQGIYGYTF | TGTGCCAGCAGTACCACACAGGGGATCTATGGCTACACCTTC
- | TRBD1 | TRBJ1-2 | TRBV5-5 | CASRFFDRDGYTF | TGTGCCAGCAGGTTTTTCGACAGGGACGGCTACACCTTC
- | TRBD2 | TRBJ2-5 | TRBV5-4 | CASSLDQAGGGETQYF | TGTGCCAGCAGCTTGGATCAAGCGGGGGGAGGAGAGACCCAGTACTTC
- | - | TRBJ1-1 | TRBV11-1 | CASSLGLRPTARSNTEAFF | TGTGCCAGCAGCTTAGGTTTACGGCCCACTGCCCGATCGAACACTGAAGCTTTCTTT
- | TRBD2 | TRBJ2-1 | TRBV30 | CAWSGDKAGGRDYNEQFF | TGTGCCTGGAGTGGGGATAAAGCGGGAGGGCGAGACTACAATGAGCAGTTCTTC
- | TRBD1 | TRBJ2-7 | TRBV11-1 | CASSPRDRGVSYEQYF | TGTGCCAGCAGCCCCCGTGACAGGGGAGTATCCTACGAGCAGTACTTC
- | - | TRBJ1-4 | TRBV2 | CASRGGTRGELLFF | TGTGCCAGCAGGGGGGGCACTAGGGGAGAATTACTGTTTTTT
- | TRBD1 | TRBJ2-3 | TRBV7-2 | CASSLMGQYTDTQYF | TGTGCCAGCAGCTTAATGGGACAGTACACAGATACGCAGTATTTT
- | - | TRBJ1-2 | TRBV9 | CASSVERGYGYTF | TGTGCCAGCAGCGTAGAGCGGGGCTATGGCTACACCTTC
- | - | TRBJ2-1 | TRBV10-1 | CASSEQGRGAYNEQFF | TGCGCCAGCAGTGAGCAGGGCAGGGGGGCCTACAATGAGCAGTTCTTC
- | TRBD1 | TRBJ1-2 | TRBV7-9 | CASSSGTGAWGYTF | TGTGCCAGCAGCTCCGGGACAGGGGCATGGGGCTACACCTTC
- | - | TRBJ2-3 | TRBV6-5 | CASSYSISTSLYTQYF | TGTGCCAGCAGTTACTCGATATCCACTAGCTTATATACGCAGTATTTT
- | - | TRBJ2-2 | TRBV7-2 | CASSLRSPMNTGELFF | TGTGCCAGCAGCTTACGTTCACCCATGAACACCGGGGAGCTGTTTTTT
- | TRBD1 | TRBJ1-2 | TRBV19 | CASSIGTGGSYGYTF | TGTGCCAGTAGTATCGGGACAGGGGGTTCTTATGGCTACACCTTC
- | TRBD2 | TRBJ2-2 | TRBV18 | CASSSSGANTGELFF | TGTGCCAGCTCATCTAGCGGGGCGAACACCGGGGAGCTGTTTTTT
few | TRBD1 | TRBJ1-2 | TRBV28 | CASSPGQGGDGYTF | TGTGCCAGCAGCCCGGGACAGGGAGGTGATGGCTACACCTTC
- | - | TRBJ2-4 | TRBV7-2 | CASSSTPSTVINIQYF | TGTGCCAGCAGCTCCACACCCTCGACTGTGATAAACATTCAGTACTTC
- | - | TRBJ2-7 | TRBV6-5 | CASSYSTAGSSYEQYF | TGTGCCAGCAGTTACTCGACCGCAGGGAGCTCCTACGAGCAGTACTTC